This is a list of T cell receptor beta chains from one sample in a study of blood T cell repertoires in COVID-19. Generated by immunoSEQ multiplex PCR, the TCRdb table keeps only in-frame clones and is missing some. The top ten hold 2.2% of the sample, which has 300,000 or so clones, roughly nine tenths seen once. The specimen was peripheral blood. Every receptor here comes from a woman aged 25 to 45 with COVID-19, enrolled during active disease. CDR3s include the opening cysteine and the closing phenylalanine or tryptophan. Fields, in order: D gene, J gene, V gene, clone size, CDR3 DNA, CDR3 protein. D genes are given only for firm matches. Clone size is stated in some rows and not others, as once, few, many or a class when expanded.

. | TRBJ2-7 | TRBV5-1 | . | TGCGCCAGCAGCTTGGACGGAGAAGCCTACGAGCAGTACTTC | CASSLDGEAYEQYF
TRBD1 | TRBJ2-3 | TRBV2 | . | TGTGCCAGCAGTTGGACAGGGTTCCTCACAGATACGCAGTATTTT | CASSWTGFLTDTQYF
. | TRBJ2-1 | TRBV7-3 | . | TGTGCCAGCAGCTTAAATGGCGGTGGGTACTCCTACAATGAGCAGTTCTTC | CASSLNGGGYSYNEQFF
. | TRBJ1-1 | TRBV24-1 | . | TGTGCCACCAGTGATCCCCAGGGAGAAGCTTTCTTT | CATSDPQGEAFF
. | TRBJ2-1 | TRBV6-5 | . | TGTGCCAGCAGTTACTCGTTTGAGACTAGCTACAATGAGCAGTTCTTC | CASSYSFETSYNEQFF
. | TRBJ1-1 | TRBV12-2 | once | TGTGCAAGTCGCCGTCCCCCACAGGGCGAGAACACTGAAGCTTTCTTT | CASRRPPQGENTEAFF
. | TRBJ1-1 | TRBV28 | . | TGTGCCAGCAGTACCCCGACAGGGAACACTGAAGCTTTCTTT | CASSTPTGNTEAFF
. | TRBJ1-2 | TRBV7-9 | . | TGTGCCAGCAGCTTAGCGACGATCACAAGGGGTGGCTACACCTTC | CASSLATITRGGYTF
. | TRBJ2-1 | TRBV6-1 | once | TGTGCCAGCAGTGAAGTTGTAGCGTACAATGAGCAGTTCTTC | CASSEVVAYNEQFF
TRBD1 | TRBJ1-1 | TRBV5-4 | . | TGTGCCAGCAGCTTGGTTGGGACAGGGGGCACTGAAGCTTTCTTT | CASSLVGTGGTEAFF
TRBD2 | TRBJ2-1 | TRBV2 | . | TGTGCCAGCAGTAGACTAGCGGGGTACAATGAGCAGTTCTTC | CASSRLAGYNEQFF
TRBD1 | TRBJ1-5 | TRBV7-8 | . | TGTGCCAGCAGCTTAGGGACAGGGGCCGGTCAGCCCCAGCATTTT | CASSLGTGAGQPQHF
TRBD1 | TRBJ1-2 | TRBV28 | . | TGTGCCAGCAGACCCCCAGGGGGATTCTATGGCTACACCTTC | CASRPPGGFYGYTF
TRBD1 | TRBJ1-5 | TRBV7-8 | . | TGTGCCAGCAGCCGAAGACAGGGGGCGGGTCAGCCCCAGCATTTT | CASSRRQGAGQPQHF
. | TRBJ1-1 | TRBV11-1 | once | TGTGCCAGCAGCTTAGATGCGTGGAACACTGAAGCTTTCTTT | CASSLDAWNTEAFF
. | TRBJ2-1 | TRBV6-5 | . | TGTGCCAGCAGTTTAGCGAAAAGCGGGAATGAGCAGTTCTTC | CASSLAKSGNEQFF